This T cell receptor beta chain was retrieved from a study of post-analysis software for immune sequencing data. On the study more broadly: The patients showed relapsing-remitting, secondary progressive and progressive-relapsing multiple sclerosis courses.

This clonotype was seen a few times. Its antigen remains unidentified. Germline values: CDR1 WNHNN, CDR2 SYGVQD (reference sequence). This CDR3 spans 15 amino acids. J lost 2 bases, V lost 4 bases, and 4 bases had no gene match. Unique-molecular-identifier-tagged TCR beta cDNA libraries were used. Out of roughly 0.85 to 11 million T cells, 470,000 or so cDNA molecules were generated. Each CDR3 protein is one row after TCRdb ran MiXCR on the PCR reads. The table includes some 690,000 distinct CDR3 sequences, over 45% detected once. Study observations and caveats: In patients, about 5 TRBV segments were more frequent than in controls, with TRBV5-6, TRBV5-1 and TRBV20-1 among them. There was significantly lower normalized Chao1 diversity in multiple sclerosis patients than in controls. Samples sharing a preparation batch grouped tightly together when assessed by F measure.

This receptor was identified in a girl aged 2-15 years with multiple sclerosis. Sample: blood. The genes are TRBV10-1 and TRBJ2-2, with 7 bases that match TRBD2. CDR3 sequence: CASSGGRANTGELFF. CDR3 bases: TGCGCCAGCAGTGGCGGGAGAGCTAACACCGGGGAGCTGTTTTTT.